The text below deals with one T cell receptor beta chain. With 5 bases clipped from V and 1 base from J, the junction kept 8 bases outside the gene matches. Germline loops: CDR1 MNHEY, CDR2 SVGEGT. The CDR3 loop spans 16 amino acids. Per the study methods: Reference gene primer amplification gave nucleated cell count estimates. This table comes from immunoSEQ multiplex PCR, and its TCRdb copy is limited to in-frame clones, with some not included. The V and J calls and clone size are taken from that table; D and trimming were inferred from the DNA. This sample has about 250,000 clones, with about 86% found just once. This sample stems from a study of blood T cell repertoires in COVID-19. As for the study in general: Acute and convalescent COVID-19 samples came from the United States, Italy and Spain.

The sample consisted of peripheral blood. This TCR was sampled from a man aged 35-49 years with active or convalescent COVID-19. The V call is TRBV6-2 or TRBV6-3, the J call TRBJ2-4; 7 bases line up with TRBD1. CDR3 nucleotide sequence: TGTGCCAGCAGTCAACGACAGGGTTCGGCCAAAAACATTCAGTACTTC. Its protein product is CASSQRQGSAKNIQYF.